These 7 T cell receptor beta chains share one sample of origin, sequenced in a study of regulatory T cells in long-lasting Graves disease. Time point indicated: newly diagnosed GD, antithyroid drugs for less than 3 months. Following extraction of RNA from PBMCs, that RNA was used to make the TCR library. iRepertoire HTBI primers and Arm-PCR of CDR3 regions built TCR beta libraries. TCRdb processed the multiplex PCR reads anew with MiXCR; each CDR3 protein has one entry. Of about 430,000 distinct CDR3 sequences in the sample, 15% were seen once. This sample also belongs to another study, concerning T cells in Graves' hyperthyroidism and ophthalmopathy.

The input for sequencing was peripheral blood mononuclear cells (PBMCs), taken at new diagnosis, from a patient treated with antithyroid drugs. The receptor set was obtained from a woman between 40 and 50 years old with Graves disease.

This sequence joins TRBV9 and TRBJ2-1; D remains unclear. The CDR3 runs 17 residues. CDR1 is SGDLS and CDR2 is YYNGEE in the germline V gene. The V end was cut by 1 base, the J end by 4 bases, with 18 bases between. CDR3 amino acids: CASSVKTGYLGYNEQFF. The CDR3 DNA follows: TGTGCCAGCAGCGTAAAAACCGGGTACCTGGGGTACAATGAGCAGTTCTTC.

This clonotype was detected many times. The CDR3 DNA is TGTGCCAGCTCACCTTCGGTGAACACTGAAGCTTTCTTT. Protein sequence: CASSPSVNTEAFF. The rearrangement uses TRBV18 and TRBJ1-1; D is ambiguous. Trimming removed 3 bases from V and 0 bases from J, with 5 bases in between. The CDR3 covers 13 residues. Germline CDR1 and CDR2: KGHSH and LQKENI.

This chain links TRBV15 with TRBJ1-1, with D unclear. The CDR3 totals 13 residues. The germline V gene has CDR1 LNHNV and CDR2 YYDKDF (reference sequence). With 6 bases removed from V and 4 bases from J, the gap between germline ends came to 12 bases. CDR3 coding DNA: TGTGCCACCAGGCTGATTTTAGGCACTGAAGCTTTCTTT. Amino acid sequence: CATRLILGTEAFF. Full variable domain (outside the CDR3, taken from reference TRBV15 and TRBJ1-1): DAMVIQNPRYQVTQFGKPVTLSCSQTLNHNVMYWYQQKSSQAPKLLFHYYDKDFNNEADTPDNFQSRRPNTSFCFLDIRSPGLGDTAMYLCATRLILGTEAFFGQGTRLTVV.

This clonotype has only a few counts. The chain joins TRBV4-1 to TRBJ2-7, with 7 bases lining up with TRBD1. The CDR3 extends over 15 amino acids. V lost 1 base to trimming and J lost 1 base; unmatched junction nucleotides: 4. The germline CDR1 and CDR2 sequences are MGHRA and YSYEKL. The CDR3 loop reads CASSQAGTASYEQYF. DNA for the CDR3: TGCGCCAGCAGCCAAGCCGGGACAGCTTCCTACGAGCAGTACTTC.

This clonotype appeared many times. The rearrangement uses TRBV12-3 or TRBV12-4 and TRBJ1-2, with TRBD1 matching over 8 bases. V lost 5 bases to trimming and J lost 3 bases; unmatched junction nucleotides: 11. CDR3 length: 16 residues. CDR3 DNA: TGTGCCAGCAGTCCTTCGCCAGGGGGCGACCACTATGGCTACACCTTC. Its translation is CASSPSPGGDHYGYTF.

This clonotype turned up a few times. The genes are TRBV6-4 and TRBJ2-7; TRBD1 is a possible D gene (6 bases). CDR1 is MRHNA, CDR2 SNTAGT, per germline. This CDR3 spans 16 amino acids. Trimming shortened V by 5 bases and J by 1 base, and 18 bases separated the two germline ends. CDR3 protein: CASSYARGLTSYEQYF. The CDR3 DNA reads as TGTGCCAGCAGTTACGCCAGGGGTCTAACTTCCTACGAGCAGTACTTC.

The rearrangement links TRBV20-1 to TRBJ1-1; perhaps TRBD1 as D (5 bases). The length of the CDR3 is 15 residues. The V end was cut by 3 bases, the J end by 5 bases, with 19 bases between. CDR1 is DFQATT, CDR2 SNEGSKA, per germline (reference sequence). The CDR3 DNA reads as TGCAGTGCTAGGGCCGGGGGGAGGACTCTGACTGAAGCTTTCTTT. Protein product: CSARAGGRTLTEAFF.